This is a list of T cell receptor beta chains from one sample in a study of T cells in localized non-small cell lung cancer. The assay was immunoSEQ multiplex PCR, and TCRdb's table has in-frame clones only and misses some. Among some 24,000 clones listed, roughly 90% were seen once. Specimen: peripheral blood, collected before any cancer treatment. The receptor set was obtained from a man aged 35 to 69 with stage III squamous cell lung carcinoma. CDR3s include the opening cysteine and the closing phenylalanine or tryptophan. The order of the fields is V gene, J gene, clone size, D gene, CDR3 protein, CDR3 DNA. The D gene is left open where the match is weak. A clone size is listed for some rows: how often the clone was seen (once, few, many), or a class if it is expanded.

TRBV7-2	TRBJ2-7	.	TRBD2	CASSKREPTSGATPYEQYF	TGTGCCAGCAGCAAAAGAGAACCGACTAGCGGGGCGACCCCCTACGAGCAGTACTTC
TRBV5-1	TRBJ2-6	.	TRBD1	CASSLGTEVKGANVLTF	TGCGCCAGCAGCTTAGGGACAGAGGTAAAGGGGGCCAACGTCCTGACTTTC
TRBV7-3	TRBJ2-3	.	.	CASSAGPPPGTQYF	TGTGCCAGCAGCGCGGGACCGCCTCCCGGTACGCAGTATTTT
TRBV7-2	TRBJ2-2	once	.	CASSIQVGTPAGELFF	TGTGCCAGCAGCATCCAGGTTGGGACCCCAGCCGGGGAGCTGTTTTTT
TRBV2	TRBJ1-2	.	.	CASSRDSYGYTF	TGTGCCAGCAGCAGAGACAGCTATGGCTACACCTTC
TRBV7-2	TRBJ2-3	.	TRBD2	CASSLALAGAVADTQYF	TGTGCCAGCAGCTTAGCCCTAGCGGGAGCCGTAGCAGATACGCAGTATTTT
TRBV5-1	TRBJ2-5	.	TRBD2	CASSGGGVKETQYF	TGCGCCAGCAGCGGGGGAGGGGTGAAAGAGACCCAGTACTTC
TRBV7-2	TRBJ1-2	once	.	CASSPRQEANYGYTF	TGTGCCAGCAGCCCACGACAGGAAGCTAACTATGGCTACACCTTC
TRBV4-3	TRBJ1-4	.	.	CASSPQGLTNEKLFF	TGCGCCAGCAGCCCGCAGGGGTTGACTAATGAAAAACTGTTTTTT
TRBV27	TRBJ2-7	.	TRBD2	CASSLSAFGGRAYEQYF	TGTGCCAGCAGTTTATCGGCGTTCGGCGGGAGGGCCTACGAGCAGTACTTC
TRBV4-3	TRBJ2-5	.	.	CASSQENIIRGATGETQYF	TGCGCCAGCAGCCAAGAGAATATTATTAGGGGGGCAACGGGAGAGACCCAGTACTTC
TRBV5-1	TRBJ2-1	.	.	CASSPGVSSYNEQFF	TGCGCCAGCAGCCCCGGGGTAAGCTCCTACAATGAGCAGTTCTTC
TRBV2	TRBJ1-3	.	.	CASSERAGDRNTIYF	TGTGCCAGCAGTGAGCGGGCAGGGGATCGGAACACCATATATTTT
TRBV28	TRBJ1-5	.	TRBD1	CASSLGQGHQPQHF	TGTGCCAGCAGTTTAGGACAGGGGCATCAGCCCCAGCATTTT
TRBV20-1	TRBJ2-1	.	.	CSPTSGNEQFF	TGCAGTCCAACGAGCGGAAATGAGCAGTTCTTC
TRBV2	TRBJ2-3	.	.	CASQLESLAQYF	TGTGCCAGCCAGTTAGAGTCTTTGGCGCAGTATTTT
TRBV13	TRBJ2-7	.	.	CASSSPDTREQYF	TGTGCCAGCAGCTCCCCGGACACCCGCGAGCAGTACTTC
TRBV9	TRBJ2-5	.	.	CASSVDGSTWETQYF	TGTGCCAGCAGCGTAGATGGCAGTACGTGGGAGACCCAGTACTTC
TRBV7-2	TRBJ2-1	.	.	CASSPDRYYNEQFF	TGTGCCAGCAGCCCCGACAGGTATTACAATGAGCAGTTCTTC
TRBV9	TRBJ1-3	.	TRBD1	CASSVTGTGTGNTIYF	TGTGCCAGCAGCGTGACCGGGACAGGGACGGGAAACACCATATATTTT
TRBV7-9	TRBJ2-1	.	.	CASSSGEVSYNEQFF	TGTGCCAGCAGCTCAGGGGAGGTATCCTACAATGAGCAGTTCTTC
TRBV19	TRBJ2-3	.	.	CASSMGGATDTQYF	TGTGCCAGTAGTATGGGGGGGGCCACAGATACGCAGTATTTT
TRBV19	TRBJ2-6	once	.	CASSPKSGANVLTF	TGTGCCAGTAGTCCTAAGTCTGGGGCCAACGTCCTGACTTTC
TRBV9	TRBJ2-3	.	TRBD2	CASSVLAGGSGTDTQYF	TGTGCCAGCAGCGTCTTAGCGGGAGGGTCGGGCACAGATACGCAGTATTTT
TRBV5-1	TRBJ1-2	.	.	CASSLGGHYGYTF	TGCGCCAGCAGCTTGGGGGGGCACTATGGCTACACCTTC
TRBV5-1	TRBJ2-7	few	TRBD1	CASSPTGQGRNEQYF	TGCGCCAGCAGCCCGACCGGACAGGGGAGGAACGAGCAGTACTTC
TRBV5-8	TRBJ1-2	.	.	CASSLATGPEVYGYTF	TGTGCCAGCAGCTTGGCCACAGGCCCGGAGGTCTATGGCTACACCTTC
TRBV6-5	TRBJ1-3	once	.	CASSYSPTSGNTIYF	TGTGCCAGCAGTTACAGCCCCACCTCTGGAAACACCATATATTTT
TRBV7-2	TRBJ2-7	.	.	CASSLVGYEQYF	TGTGCCAGCAGCTTAGTAGGTTACGAGCAGTACTTC
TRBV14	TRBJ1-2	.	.	CASSQSLGNYGYTF	TGTGCCAGCAGCCAAAGTCTAGGGAACTATGGCTACACCTTC
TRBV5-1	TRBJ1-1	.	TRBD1	CASSQSGQVRMNTEAFF	TGCGCCAGCAGCCAGTCGGGACAGGTCCGCATGAACACTGAAGCTTTCTTT
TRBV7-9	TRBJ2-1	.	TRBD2	CASSQREAPYNEQFF	TGTGCCAGCAGCCAACGGGAGGCCCCCTACAATGAGCAGTTCTTC
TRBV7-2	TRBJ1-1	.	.	CASSLARIGTEAFF	TGTGCCAGCAGCTTAGCTCGGATCGGCACTGAAGCTTTCTTT
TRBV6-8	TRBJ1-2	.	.	CASSSRKTYGYTF	TGTGCCAGCAGCTCTAGAAAGACCTATGGCTACACCTTC
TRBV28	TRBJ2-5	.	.	CASSLSGGPQETQYF	TGTGCCAGCAGTTTATCTGGGGGGCCCCAAGAGACCCAGTACTTC
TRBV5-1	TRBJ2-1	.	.	CASSLGTEQFF	TGCGCCAGCAGCTTGGGGACGGAGCAGTTCTTC
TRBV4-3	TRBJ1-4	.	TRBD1	CASSQLIPGGTNEKLFF	TGCGCCAGCAGCCAACTAATACCAGGGGGCACTAATGAAAAACTGTTTTTT
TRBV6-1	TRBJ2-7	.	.	CASSELATWGHSGVYYEQYF	TGTGCCAGCAGTGAATTAGCAACGTGGGGACACTCGGGGGTTTACTACGAGCAGTACTTC
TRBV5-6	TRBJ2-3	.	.	CASSFLLSVTDTQYF	TGTGCCAGCAGCTTCCTGTTGTCGGTCACAGATACGCAGTATTTT
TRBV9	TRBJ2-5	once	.	CASSVAGGIFETQYF	TGTGCCAGCAGCGTAGCCGGGGGCATTTTTGAGACCCAGTACTTC
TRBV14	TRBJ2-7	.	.	CASSPRGNQPYEQYF	TGTGCCAGCAGCCCGCGGGGAAATCAGCCCTACGAGCAGTACTTC
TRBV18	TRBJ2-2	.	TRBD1	CASSPPERGRTDGELFF	TGTGCCAGCTCACCACCGGAAAGGGGGCGGACTGACGGGGAGCTGTTTTTT